This record covers a single T cell receptor (beta chain). The source of the sample is a study of CD8 T cells in Susac syndrome. Germline assignment: CDR1 DFQATT and CDR2 SNEGSKA (reference sequence). V was clipped by 5 bases and J by 0 bases, with 11 bases between them. The CDR3 spans 13 residues. Random hexamers primed reverse transcription of 0.5 to 1 ug RNA. The CDR3 of TCR beta was amplified by immunoSEQ multiplex PCR across 54 Vbeta and 13 Jbeta. From the immunoSEQ multiplex PCR reads, TCRdb called clonotypes with MiXCR, one entry per CDR3 protein. Of 250,000 to 300,000 distinct CDR3 sequences listed, about nine tenths are singletons. CD8+ and CD4+ T cells circulating in blood were sequenced for TCR beta. Purification of the CD8+ and CD4+ T cells relied on negative isolation, and TEMRA cells underwent FACS enrichment.

Sequencing was carried out using CD8+ T cells from PBMCs. This chain links TRBV20-1 with TRBJ2-7; possible D gene TRBD1, 6 bases. This TCR was recovered from a human donor with multiple sclerosis. The CDR3 coding sequence is TGCAGTGCTCAACAGGGCCTCTCCTACGAGCAGTACTTC. Its protein product is CSAQQGLSYEQYF.